The present entry profiles one T cell receptor (beta chain) with its context. As handled by the study authors: Amplification with reference gene primers provided the estimates of nucleated cell counts. Sequencing was performed with immunoSEQ multiplex PCR; in TCRdb, only in-frame clones are kept and a portion is missing. The DNA was the basis for D and trimming; V, J and clone size are from that table. The data contain fewer than 120,000 clones, roughly four fifths of them singletons. The entry originates in a study of blood T cell repertoires in COVID-19. Study overall: There were acute and convalescent COVID-19 samples, and they came from the United States, Italy and Spain. PBMCs, B-cell-depleted T cells, or T cells were the source of the cDNA or gDNA that made up the material.

The clonotype comes from a woman aged 55-69 years with acute or convalescent COVID-19. Sequencing was performed on peripheral blood.

The CDR3 here is CASSFIPDTEAFF. The CDR3 DNA reads as TGTGCCAGCAGTTTTATCCCGGACACTGAAGCTTTCTTT. This rearrangement joins TRBV27 to TRBJ1-1; no definite D call. V was shortened by 3 bases and J by 3 bases, with 8 bases between the two germline ends. The germline gives CDR1 MNHEY, CDR2 SMNVEV (reference sequence). CDR3 length equals 13 residues.